This T cell receptor beta chain is from a study of cytomegalovirus exposure and HLA in healthy donors (dated by TCRdb to the late 2010s). For context, the study as a whole: An earlier analysis of several hundred of the donors reported 276 Gb of sequence data and 100 million to 140 million unique TCR beta sequences from roughly 180 million T cells. To predict cytomegalovirus infection status, the study combined high-throughput TCR immunosequencing, statistical association of individual TCRs with disease status, and machine learning. An earlier analysis of several hundred of the donors used high-throughput TCR beta sequencing to judge whether each TCR beta V gene segment behaved as functional or pseudogenic. In addition to the first cohort of approximately 650 subjects, a separate validation cohort of approximately 130 different subjects was used. The genetic ancestry cluster associated with self-reported Caucasian donors included 70% to 85% of the roughly 400 genotyped donors. Every discovery cohort repertoire had been produced on one sequencing platform. A later analysis re-examined previously published TCR beta repertoires from just over 650 donors and added high-resolution HLA genotyping to investigate patterns of TCR occurrence. The number of donors typed differed by locus, with roughly 629-640 for A, B, C, DRB1 and DQB1, around 560 for DQA1, nearly 610 for DPA1, and some 470 for DPB1. Four or five DR-DQ haplotypes were handled as single units for association and clustering because linkage in the cohort was strong. In a later genetic analysis, genome-wide SNP genotypes for about three fifths of the 666 donors were used, and that subset was treated as a discovery cohort. The study profiled the T cell repertoires of around 700 subjects by immunosequencing and related them to cytomegalovirus serostatus. Donor age, sex, ethnicity and CMV serostatus were collected together with the repertoire data. The study was designed to test whether signatures of past pathogen exposure could be identified by cataloging public T cell receptors. In the later analysis, no new phenotypic data were used to find candidate immune exposures; instead, reliance was placed on TCR beta sequences and their occurrence across donors. HLA typing included class I and class II loci at four-digit resolution. Across approximately 400 genotyped donors of the cohort, an average of roughly 250,000 unique TCR beta nucleotide sequences per donor were sequenced, and about a sixth of those sequences were non-productive. Roughly 300 gigabases of sequencing data and tens of millions of unique TCR sequences were included in an early release covering about 700 HLA-typed donors.

As concerns this clone: It has no known antigen specificity. The record has no base qualities; no much larger clone is one base away.

The library was produced with the immunoSEQ multiplex PCR assay. For the multiplex PCR, a mixture combining 60 forward primers for TCR Vbeta segments and 13 reverse primers for TCR Jbeta segments was used. A multiplex PCR assay on genomic DNA amplified the CDR3 region of rearranged TCR beta genes. On the Illumina HiSeq System, the amplified TCR beta libraries were sequenced as 87-base-pair reads. The original methods were these. In a later analysis, tens of millions of unique TCR beta chains were counted across the roughly 700 repertoires, and around 10 million of these chains were shared by at least two donors. Raw reads were error-corrected and collapsed into unique sequences by a nearest-neighbor algorithm in which closely related sequences were merged to remove PCR and sequencing errors. Alignment of CDR3 sequences to IMGT reference sequences was used to assign V, D and J gene segments. For a sequence to be retained, a match of at least six nucleotides to both a V gene segment and a J gene segment was required. A rearrangement was called productive if the CDR3 had no stop codons and remained in frame with V and J, and every other rearrangement was called non-productive. Following IMGT convention, CDR3 was defined as the stretch from the second conserved V-encoded cysteine to the conserved J-encoded phenylalanine. In an earlier analysis of some 550 of the donors, sequences lacking an unambiguous match to a single V gene segment were excluded. An earlier analysis of a few hundred of the donors classified V segments as functional when productive rearrangements were above 56.7% and as segregating when the standard deviation between donors was above 5%. A statistical classification framework was developed to diagnose cytomegalovirus status using the catalog of TCR beta chain sequences. In a later analysis, TCR nucleotide sequences were compared against IMGT/GENE-DB human TR gene sequences so that V and J genes could be assigned. Using the TCRdist pipeline, a later analysis assigned CDR3 sequences along with most-parsimonious VDJ recombination scenarios. In a later analysis, every TCR beta chain was defined by the combination of its CDR3 amino acid sequence and its V-gene family, and reads without a unique V-gene family were dropped. To address suspected cross-contamination and a sequencing artifact, a later analysis removed 592 highly shared, low-generation-probability nucleotide sequences. In a later analysis, a clonal expansion index was calculated for each public chain from normalized within-repertoire ranks of inferred template counts. In a later analysis, generation probabilities were computed with a VDJ recombination model fitted to out-of-frame rearrangements, and the resulting probabilities were checked against IGoR. In a later analysis, TCR-TCR, TCR-HLA and TCR-CMV co-occurrence was scored with hypergeometric tests, and a repertoire-size bias correction was applied to TCR pairs. In a later analysis, false discovery rates were estimated by permuting HLA or CMV assignments 20 times. In a later analysis, co-occurring TCRs were grouped with DBSCAN, and TCRdist sequence similarity was added when clustering was performed within HLA-allele-positive subsets. Repertoires with fewer than 30,000 or more than 120,000 public chains, plus five repertoires with anomalous nucleotide sharing, were excluded from co-occurrence clustering. This is the immuneACCESS table as TCRdb keeps it, with only in-frame sequences that have V and J called. A part of the clones is gone; compared with another copy, unresolved V genes explain less than half, and the rest is unexplained. The V and J calls and clone size were taken over from that table, and D and trimming were inferred from the DNA. The sample table shows about 200,000 clones, and 79% are seen once. The ten biggest clones cover less than 2% of the sample.

The CDR3 runs 14 amino acids, cysteine and phenylalanine included. The read is trimmed to its CDR3 DNA, 42 bases read in frame from base 1. The germline ends are 13 bases apart after V is trimmed by 4 bases and J by 2 bases. CDR1 and CDR2 are read off the germline V gene as SGHRS and YFSETQ. The cohort consisted of 650 to 700 healthy bone marrow donors. At the time of sampling, every cohort member was nominally healthy, though immune exposures that went unrecorded were likely present. The donor tested CMV seronegative, placing the donor among the 300 to 400 seronegative members of the cohort. A peripheral blood sample was collected from each donor, and TCR beta sequencing was performed on peripheral blood mononuclear cells. The Qiagen DNeasy Blood Extraction Kit was used to extract genomic DNA from the blood cell samples. Results and caveats for the whole study, not just this receptor: Most TCR sequences were seen in very few donors, while some public TCRs were found in many individuals. In a later genetic analysis, fewer N-insertions in productive TCRs were reported among donors in an Asian-associated ancestry cluster than the roughly 700-donor mean. HLA typing was unavailable for some donors at each locus, so association tests used only the typed subset. For the cohort, immune exposure information was limited to CMV serostatus. A later analysis reported that several top co-occurrence clusters appeared linked to parvovirus B19, influenza, CMV and Epstein-Barr virus. Specific HLA alleles were associated with more than 15,000 TCR beta sequences at a false discovery rate of 0.05 in a later analysis. Because counts were too low, some 17 rarely observed V segments, including chromosome 9 orphons, were left out of the earlier analysis of approximately 580 of the donors. The study gave a list of about 170 TCR beta chains associated with cytomegalovirus. When HLA alleles, especially DR and DQ, strongly co-occurred, attributing TCR associations to individual alleles was difficult. A later genetic analysis associated a missense DCLRE1C variant with V-gene and J-gene trimming of TCR beta chains, and an independent cohort replicated the association. The authors suggested that the approach could potentially be extended to other disease states and immunological phenotypes. This cohort had only TCR beta chains sequenced, and the lack of alpha or paired-chain data limited which features could be detected. Presence/absence analyses assumed roughly uniform sequencing depth across donors, an assumption that may not hold. A further reported finding was that TCR beta sequences accurately predicted the HLA-A and HLA-B alleles for most subjects in the first cohort. The 87-base-pair reads could not distinguish some IMGT-functional V segments, including TRBV6-2 and TRBV6-3, so those segments were excluded. Most CMV-associated TCR beta chains appeared to be HLA-restricted in a later analysis, and the HLA associations seemed to be driven largely by CMV exposure. In an earlier analysis of some 500 of the donors, most TCR beta V segments were observed in productive rearrangements about 87% or about 30% of the time, broadly matching IMGT annotations. A few of the identified cytomegalovirus-associated TCR beta chains were confirmed in vitro to be specific for cytomegalovirus antigens. A cluster of highly shared sequence variants was judged likely to represent a technical artifact of the sequencing pipeline. In a later analysis, TCR association rates were found to vary across HLA loci, with the most associated TCRs seen for DRB1 alleles and the fewest for HLA-C alleles. Compared with equally common non-associated chains, HLA-associated TCR beta chains in a later analysis were more clonally expanded and had lower generation probabilities. Cytomegalovirus status was reported to be diagnosed by the classifier with high specificity and sensitivity in both the original and validation cohorts. Correlated functional status among segregating V segments might reflect linkage disequilibrium, but an unknown experimental factor could not be ruled out.

The sequence came from a man aged 50 to 59 in good health and CMV-seronegative. Source material: PBMCs. The chain joins TRBV5-1 to TRBJ2-7, with the D gene not clear enough to name. The sequenced DNA: TGCGCCAGCAGCCTCCAGACACTTCCCTACGAGCAGTACTTC. Translated, it gives CASSLQTLPYEQYF.